The T cell receptor beta chain under discussion was sequenced for a study of T cell responses to AZD1222 COVID-19 vaccine. The length of the CDR3 is 15 residues. V shed 6 bases, J shed 4 bases, and the junction held 6 bases outside the gene matches. CDR1 is MNHEY, CDR2 SVGAGI, per germline. About this clone itself: Its specificity is not known.

The protocol was immunoSEQ multiplex PCR, while the TCRdb copy is restricted to in-frame clones and leaves out a portion. The table lists roughly 150,000 clones, around 94% of them singletons. Study observations and caveats: The sample set comprised mostly white British donors with more females, and clonal diversity was possibly underestimated. The repertoires were collected only after the peak T cell response. Baseline seropositives among AZD1222 recipients totaled only five to seven.

Doses given second, at about 4 or about 12 weeks, were pooled. This sequence was found in an adult who received the AZD1222 COVID-19 vaccine. This specimen consisted of peripheral blood, obtained 28 days after the second AZD1222 dose. This chain uses TRBV6-5 with TRBJ2-3; 11 bases are shared with TRBD2. This CDR3 is CASSNLAGGADTQYF. In nucleotides, the CDR3 is TGTGCCAGCAGCAACCTAGCGGGAGGTGCAGATACGCAGTATTTT.